This section outlines one TCR beta chain sequence together with its context. The antigen is not known. This record comes from a study of cytomegalovirus exposure and HLA in healthy donors. Regarding the study as a whole: A prior analysis recorded that most TCR beta V segments were productive about 87% or about 30% of the time. Across donors, sequencing depth was assumed by presence/absence analyses to be roughly uniform. Another analysis was done later, and it associated 15,000 to 20,000 TCR beta sequences with HLA alleles at 0.05 false discovery rate.

The germline V and J ends were trimmed by 5 bases and 3 bases, with 14 bases remaining between them. Germline V CDR1 and CDR2: MNHEY, SMNVEV (reference sequence). This CDR3 contains 14 residues. Primers included in the PCR were 60 Vbeta and 13 Jbeta primers. Sequenced by immunoSEQ multiplex PCR; TCRdb stores in-frame clones only, minus some. The profile shows some 150,000 clones, 72% of them singletons. This receptor was obtained from a man between 40 and 49 years old in good health and CMV-seronegative. This sequence joins TRBV27 and TRBJ2-7, with TRBD2 as a possible D gene (5 bases). Material: PBMCs. This CDR3 is CASSLTSGNYEQYF. The CDR3 region has the DNA TGTGCCAGCAGTCTCACCTCGGGAAACTACGAGCAGTACTTC.